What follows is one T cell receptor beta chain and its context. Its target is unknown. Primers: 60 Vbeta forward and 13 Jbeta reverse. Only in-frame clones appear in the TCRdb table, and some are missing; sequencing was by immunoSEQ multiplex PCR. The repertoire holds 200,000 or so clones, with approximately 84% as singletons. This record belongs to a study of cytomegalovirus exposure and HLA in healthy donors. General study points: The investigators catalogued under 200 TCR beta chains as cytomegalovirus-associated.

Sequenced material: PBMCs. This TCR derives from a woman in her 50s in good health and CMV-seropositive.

The CDR3 spells CASRLGQGSVIQYF. The DNA of the CDR3 is TGTGCCAGCAGGTTAGGACAGGGCTCTGTCATTCAGTACTTC. The chain employs TRBV28 and TRBJ2-4, with 8 positions matching TRBD1. Germline-derived CDR1 and CDR2 are MDHEN and SYDVKM. Trimming removed 6 bases from V and 9 bases from J; junction bases left unmatched: 10. The CDR3 covers 14 residues.